This TCR beta chain was sequenced for a study of shared clonotypes between healthy human individuals. Deep level was the assay's run setting. Here immunoSEQ multiplex PCR was the method, and the copy in TCRdb shows in-frame clones only, minus some. The sample contains approximately 2.1 million clones, approximately 95% of which appear only once. Naive CD45RA+ and memory CD45RA-negative subsets were split from CD4+ cells. Overall study findings and caveats: Among the subsets, naive ones generally showed larger estimated richness than memory ones.

V was pared by 0 bases and J by 4 bases, with 4 bases of the junction left unmatched. Per germline, CDR1 LNHDA and CDR2 SQIVND (reference sequence). The CDR3 covers 16 residues. As for this clone: As yet, its antigen is unknown.

Sequencing used naive CD4+ T cells from PBMCs. Subset: CD45RA+ positively selected. This TCR came from a man between 18 and 29 years old in good health. Some clones in this sample may be carry-over from other donors' samples. V and J are TRBV19 and TRBJ2-3; TRBD1 agrees at 10 bases. The CDR3 spells CASSIDPDRGADTQYF. CDR3 DNA sequence: TGTGCCAGTAGTATAGATCCGGACAGGGGGGCAGATACGCAGTATTTT.